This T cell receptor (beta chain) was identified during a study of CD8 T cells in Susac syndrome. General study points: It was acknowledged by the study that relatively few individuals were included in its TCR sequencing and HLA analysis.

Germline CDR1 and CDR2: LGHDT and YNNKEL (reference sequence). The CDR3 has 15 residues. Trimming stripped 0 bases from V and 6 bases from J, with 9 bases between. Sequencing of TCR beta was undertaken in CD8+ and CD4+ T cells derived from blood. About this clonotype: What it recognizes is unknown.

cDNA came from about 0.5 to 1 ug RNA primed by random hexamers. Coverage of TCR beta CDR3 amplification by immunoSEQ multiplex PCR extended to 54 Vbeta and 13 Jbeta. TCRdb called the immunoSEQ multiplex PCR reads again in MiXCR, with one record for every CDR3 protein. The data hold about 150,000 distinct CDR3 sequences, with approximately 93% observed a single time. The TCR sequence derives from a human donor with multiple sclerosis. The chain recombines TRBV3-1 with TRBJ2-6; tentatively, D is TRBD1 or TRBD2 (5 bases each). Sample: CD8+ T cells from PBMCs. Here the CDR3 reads CASSQELGTANVLTF. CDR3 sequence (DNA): TGTGCCAGCAGCCAAGAATTGGGGACGGCCAACGTCCTGACTTTC.